The present TCR beta chain was sequenced within a study of response to subunit inactivated influenza vaccine. TCRdb re-derived calls from the RT-PCR reads in MiXCR, one entry per CDR3 protein. The sample has about 650,000 distinct CDR3 sequences; approximately 14% are singletons. Study-level findings and limits: T cells newly recruited by each seasonal influenza vaccination are few, the authors suggested.

Germline V gives CDR1 MNHEY, CDR2 SVGEGT. V lost 5 bases, J lost 0 bases, and 11 bases lay in between. This CDR3 contains 15 residues. Points on this clonotype: The target antigen is unknown.

The chain joins TRBV6-2 or TRBV6-3 to TRBJ1-5, with no clear D. The clonotype was recovered from a man aged 45 to 65 who received an inactivated influenza vaccine. The specimen comprised PBMCs from blood, sampled approximately 13 days after vaccination. CDR3 in amino acids: CASSRAGLSNQPQHF. DNA for the CDR3: TGTGCCAGCAGTCGGGCAGGCCTTAGCAATCAGCCCCAGCATTTT.